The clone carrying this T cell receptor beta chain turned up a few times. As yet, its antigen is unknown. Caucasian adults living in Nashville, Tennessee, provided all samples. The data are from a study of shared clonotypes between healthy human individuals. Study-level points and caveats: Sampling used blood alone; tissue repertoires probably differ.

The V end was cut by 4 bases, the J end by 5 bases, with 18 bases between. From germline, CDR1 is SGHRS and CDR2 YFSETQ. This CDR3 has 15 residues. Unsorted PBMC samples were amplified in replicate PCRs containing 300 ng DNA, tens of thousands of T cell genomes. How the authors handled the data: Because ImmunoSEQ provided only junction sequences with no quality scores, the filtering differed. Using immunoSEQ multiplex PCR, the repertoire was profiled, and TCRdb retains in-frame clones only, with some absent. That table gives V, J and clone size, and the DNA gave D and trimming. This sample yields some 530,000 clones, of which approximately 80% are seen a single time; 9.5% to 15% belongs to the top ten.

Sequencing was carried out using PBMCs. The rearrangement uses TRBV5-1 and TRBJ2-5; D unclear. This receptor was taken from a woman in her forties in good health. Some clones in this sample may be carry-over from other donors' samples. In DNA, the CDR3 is TGCGCCAGCAGCAAACCGGAGTCTTCTGGGGAGACCCAGTACTTC. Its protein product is CASSKPESSGETQYF.